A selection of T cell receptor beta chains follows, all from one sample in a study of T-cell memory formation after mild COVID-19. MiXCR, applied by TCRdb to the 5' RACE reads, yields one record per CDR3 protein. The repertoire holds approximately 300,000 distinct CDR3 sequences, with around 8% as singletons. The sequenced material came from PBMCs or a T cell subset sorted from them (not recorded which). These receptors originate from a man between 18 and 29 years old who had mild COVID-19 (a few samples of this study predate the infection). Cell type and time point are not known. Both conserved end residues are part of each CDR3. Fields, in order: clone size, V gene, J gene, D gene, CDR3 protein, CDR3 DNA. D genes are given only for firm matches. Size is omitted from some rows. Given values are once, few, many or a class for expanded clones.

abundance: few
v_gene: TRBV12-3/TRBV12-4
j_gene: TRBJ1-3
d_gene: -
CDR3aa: CASTQGWDTGNTIYF
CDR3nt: TGTGCCAGCACCCAGGGTTGGGATACTGGAAACACCATATATTTT

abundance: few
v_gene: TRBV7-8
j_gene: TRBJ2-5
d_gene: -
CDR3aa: CASSLVNRAGETQYF
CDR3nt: TGTGCCAGCAGCTTAGTCAACAGGGCCGGGGAGACCCAGTACTTC

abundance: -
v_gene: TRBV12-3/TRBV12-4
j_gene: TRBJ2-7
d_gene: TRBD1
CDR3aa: CASRPDGTGVNEQYF
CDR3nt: TGTGCCAGCAGACCAGATGGGACAGGGGTTAACGAGCAGTACTTC

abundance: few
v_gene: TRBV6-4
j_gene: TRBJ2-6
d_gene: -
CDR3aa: CASSERVGPPSGANVLTF
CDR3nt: TGTGCCAGCAGTGAGCGCGTCGGCCCACCCTCTGGGGCCAACGTCCTGACTTTC

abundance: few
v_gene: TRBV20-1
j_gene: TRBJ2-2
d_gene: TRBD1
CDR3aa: CSAGQGWGNTGELFF
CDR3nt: TGCAGTGCCGGACAGGGTTGGGGGAACACCGGGGAGCTGTTTTTT

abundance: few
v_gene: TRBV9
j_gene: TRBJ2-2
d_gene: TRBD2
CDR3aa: CASSLAAGRDGELFF
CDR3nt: TGTGCCAGCAGCCTAGCGGCGGGGCGGGACGGGGAGCTGTTTTTT

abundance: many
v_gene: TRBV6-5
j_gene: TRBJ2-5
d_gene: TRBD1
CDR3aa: CASSQQGVQTQYF
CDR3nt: TGTGCCAGCAGTCAACAGGGGGTTCAGACCCAGTACTTC

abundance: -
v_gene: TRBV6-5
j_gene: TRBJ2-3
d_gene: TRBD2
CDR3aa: CASSPLSGGLTDTQYF
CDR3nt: TGTGCCAGCAGCCCCCTAAGCGGGGGCCTCACAGATACGCAGTATTTT

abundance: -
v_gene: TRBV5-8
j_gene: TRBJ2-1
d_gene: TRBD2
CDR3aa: CASSPAGTSGSEQFF
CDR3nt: TGTGCCAGCAGCCCCGCCGGGACTAGCGGATCTGAGCAGTTCTTC

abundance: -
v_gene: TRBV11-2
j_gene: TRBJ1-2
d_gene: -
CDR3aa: CASSDPGASSYGYTF
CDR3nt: TGTGCCAGCAGCGATCCGGGAGCCTCTAGCTATGGCTACACCTTC

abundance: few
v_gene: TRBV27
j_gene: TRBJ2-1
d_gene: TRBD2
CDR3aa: CASSRGGWVYNNEQFF
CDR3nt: TGTGCCAGCAGTCGCGGGGGGTGGGTTTATAACAATGAGCAGTTCTTC

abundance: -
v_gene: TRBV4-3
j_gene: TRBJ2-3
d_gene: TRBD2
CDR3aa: CASSQDLAGVRTQYF
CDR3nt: TGCGCCAGCAGCCAAGATCTAGCGGGGGTACGCACGCAGTATTTT

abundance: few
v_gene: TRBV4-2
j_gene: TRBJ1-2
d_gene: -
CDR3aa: CASSPSFSGDDYTF
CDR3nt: TGTGCCAGCAGCCCGTCCTTCTCCGGGGATGACTACACCTTC

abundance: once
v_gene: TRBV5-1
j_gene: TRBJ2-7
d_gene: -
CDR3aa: CASSSDSHYYEQYF
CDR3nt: TGCGCCAGCAGCTCGGACAGCCACTACTACGAGCAGTACTTC

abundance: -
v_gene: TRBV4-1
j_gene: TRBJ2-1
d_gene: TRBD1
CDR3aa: CASRRGRGQDGNEQFF
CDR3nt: TGCGCCAGCAGAAGGGGTCGGGGACAGGATGGCAATGAGCAGTTCTTC

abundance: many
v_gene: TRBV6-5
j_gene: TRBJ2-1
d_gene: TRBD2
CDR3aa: CASSYSTVAGGFEQFF
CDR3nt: TGTGCCAGCAGTTACTCGACCGTAGCGGGGGGGTTCGAGCAGTTCTTC

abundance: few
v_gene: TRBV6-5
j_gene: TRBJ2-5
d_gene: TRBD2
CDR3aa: CASSHSGGVQETQYF
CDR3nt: TGTGCCAGCAGTCATAGCGGGGGGGTCCAAGAGACCCAGTACTTC